The 20 T cell receptor beta chains listed next were all sequenced from one sample in a study of cytomegalovirus exposure and HLA in healthy donors. Researchers ran the PCR with 60 Vbeta and 13 Jbeta primers. Some clones are missing from TCRdb's copy, which holds only in-frame ones; the method was immunoSEQ multiplex PCR. The sample shows about 140,000 clones, about four fifths of them seen only once. Sequencing was done on a sample of PBMCs. The receptors stem from a middle-aged man in good health and CMV-seronegative.

V usage is TRBV18 and J usage is TRBJ2-1; D not resolved. The CDR3 extends over 11 amino acids. The V gene's germline CDR1 is KGHSH and CDR2 LQKENI. V was trimmed by 3 bases and J by 10 bases, leaving 7 bases between them. CDR3: CASSPEREQFF. The CDR3 DNA sequence: TGTGCCAGCTCACCGGAGAGAGAGCAGTTCTTC.

This clone was seen only once. This chain connects TRBV7-9 to TRBJ2-7; possibly TRBD1 for D (5 bases). V lost 3 bases and J 2 bases, leaving 14 bases between the germline ends. Germline V gene data show CDR1 as SEHNR and CDR2 as FQNEAQ (reference sequence). The CDR3 is 15 amino acids. This chain's CDR3 is CASSFRVGETYEQYF. Written as DNA, the CDR3 is TGTGCCAGCAGCTTCAGGGTAGGGGAAACCTACGAGCAGTACTTC. Variable domain in full (rest from reference TRBV7-9 and TRBJ2-7): DTGVSQNPRHKITKRGQNVTFRCDPISEHNRLYWYRQTLGQGPEFLTYFQNEAQLEKSRLLSDRFSAERPKGSFSTLEIQRTEQGDSAMYLCASSFRVGETYEQYFGPGTRLTVT.

The V call is TRBV29-1, the J call TRBJ1-2; 7 bases are shared with TRBD1. CDR3 length: 14 amino acids. Trimming at V came to 7 bases and at J to 1 base, leaving 9 bases not matched to a gene. CDR1 and CDR2 from the germline V gene are SQVTM and ANQGSEA. In DNA, the CDR3 is TGCAGCGGCGCCGAGGGGGCACTTAACTATGGCTACACCTTC. Its translation is CSGAEGALNYGYTF. Complete variable domain (other parts from reference TRBV29-1 and TRBJ1-2): SAVISQKPSRDICQRGTSLTIQCQVDSQVTMMFWYRQQPGQSLTLIATANQGSEATYESGFVIDKFPISRPNLTFSTLTVSNMSPEDSSIYLCSGAEGALNYGYTFGSGTRLTVV.

The chain recombines TRBV28 with TRBJ1-4, with 11 bases that match TRBD1. The CDR3 runs to 17 residues. Losses at the gene ends were 4 bases for V and 7 bases for J; bases not matched to a gene: 11. Per germline, CDR1 MDHEN and CDR2 SYDVKM. CDR3 nucleotide sequence: TGTGCCAGCAGTTCAAATGGACAGGGGGCGCATAGTGAAAAACTGTTTTTT. Translating it yields CASSSNGQGAHSEKLFF.

This chain links TRBV6-5 with TRBJ2-4; D possibly corresponds to TRBD1 (6 bases). V was cut by 6 bases and J by 0 bases, with 9 bases left in between. The CDR3 sequence is 14 residues long. Germline CDR1 is MNHEY and CDR2 is SVGAGI. CDR3 sequence: CASRGHLAKNIQYF. CDR3 nucleotide sequence: TGTGCCAGCAGGGGACATTTAGCCAAAAACATTCAGTACTTC.

The chain links TRBV2 to TRBJ2-7; D is perhaps TRBD1 (6 bases). The V and J ends lost 4 bases and 4 bases respectively, with 11 bases between them. The CDR3 covers 13 residues. CDR1 is SNHLY and CDR2 is FYNNEI in the germline V gene. CDR3 in DNA: TGTGCCAGCAGTGGGGGGCAGGGTTACGAGCAGTACTTC. It specifies CASSGGQGYEQYF.

The chain has TRBV6-1 and TRBJ1-1; D is perhaps TRBD1 (5 bases). The CDR3 is made up of 14 amino acids. V was cut by 3 bases and J by 0 bases, with 8 bases left in between. Germline loops: CDR1 MNHNS, CDR2 SASEGT. The CDR3 region has the DNA TGTGCCAGCAGTGAGGACAACATGAACACTGAAGCTTTCTTT. It yields the protein CASSEDNMNTEAFF.

This sequence joins TRBV5-4 and TRBJ2-5, with 7 bases matching TRBD2. The CDR3 has 16 amino acids. V lost 4 bases, J lost 2 bases, and 11 bases stayed unmatched. From germline, CDR1 is SGHNT and CDR2 YYREEE (reference sequence). CDR3 sequence reads: CASSRVEGRGQETQYF. DNA for the CDR3: TGTGCCAGCAGCCGCGTCGAGGGGAGGGGTCAAGAGACCCAGTACTTC. The complete variable domain, with remaining parts taken from reference TRBV5-4 and TRBJ2-5, reads ETGVTQSPTHLIKTRGQQVTLRCSSQSGHNTVSWYQQALGQGPQFIFQYYREEENGRGNFPPRFSGLQFPNYSSELNVNALELDDSALYLCASSRVEGRGQETQYFGPGTRLLVL.

CDR3 DNA: TGTGCCAGCAGTGGTCCTAGCGGGGAGGCTGAGACCCAGTACTTC. It yields the protein CASSGPSGEAETQYF. The gene calls are TRBV2 and TRBJ2-5, with 9 bases fitting TRBD2. This CDR3 has 15 residues. V lost 4 bases to trimming and J lost 5 bases; unmatched junction nucleotides: 8. Germline values: CDR1 SNHLY, CDR2 FYNNEI.

The J gene is TRBJ2-3, the V gene TRBV7-9, with 7 bases aligning to TRBD2. Germline V gene lookup returns CDR1 SEHNR and CDR2 FQNEAQ (reference sequence). The J segment lost 3 bases and the V segment lost 1 base, leaving 16 bases of the junction unmatched. The CDR3 extends over 19 amino acids. CDR3 nucleotides: TGTGCCAGCAGCTTAGACCTAGCGGCTGGAGGGTTTAGAACAGATACGCAGTATTTT. This sequence encodes CASSLDLAAGGFRTDTQYF.

V gene TRBV10-1 combines with J gene TRBJ2-1; tentative D call: TRBD2 (6 bases). Germline V gives CDR1 WNHNN, CDR2 SYGVQD (reference sequence). CDR3 length: 16 residues. The V end lost 0 bases, the J end lost 8 bases, and 17 bases lay between the germline ends. CDR3 coding DNA: TGCGCCAGCAGTGAGTCACGATGGACTACCCTCGATGAGCAGTTCTTC. Translated, it gives CASSESRWTTLDEQFF.

This clone appeared a single time. V gene TRBV6-5 combines with J gene TRBJ1-1; D is ambiguous. Per germline, CDR1 MNHEY and CDR2 SVGAGI. The CDR3 extends over 11 amino acids. Trimming left V 7 bases short and J 6 bases short, with 9 bases between. CDR3 DNA: TGTGCCAGCACGCGCGGGGCTGAAGCTTTCTTT. Translated: CASTRGAEAFF.

The chain uses TRBV30 and TRBJ2-2; the D gene is possibly TRBD1 (5 bases). Germline CDR1 and CDR2: GTSNPN and SVGIG (reference sequence). The CDR3 covers 13 residues. Deletions cut 1 base from V and 10 bases from J, with 13 bases between. CDR3 DNA sequence: TGTGCCTGGAGTGCTCAGGGTTTGGAGGAGCTGTTTTTT. It encodes CAWSAQGLEELFF.

CDR3 protein: CSAWTGYNYGYTF. The CDR3 coding sequence is TGCAGCGCTTGGACAGGGTATAACTATGGCTACACCTTC. The rearrangement uses TRBV29-1 and TRBJ1-2, with 8 bases aligning to TRBD1. Per germline, CDR1 SQVTM and CDR2 ANQGSEA. This CDR3 comprises 13 residues. V was pared by 7 bases and J by 1 base, with 5 bases of the junction left unmatched.

The chain carries TRBV5-4 and TRBJ1-1, with 7 bases aligning to TRBD1. The CDR3 has 11 amino acids. Trimming cost V 6 bases and J 7 bases; bases outside gene matches: 3. The germline CDR1 and CDR2 sequences are SGHNT and YYREEE (reference sequence). DNA of the CDR3: TGTGCCAGCATCGGGACAGTTGAAGCTTTCTTT. Its protein product is CASIGTVEAFF.

The chain joins TRBV9 to TRBJ1-3, with D possibly TRBD1 on 6 matching bases. There are 16 residues in the CDR3. Germline CDR1 and CDR2: SGDLS and YYNGEE. The germline V and J ends were trimmed by 0 bases and 3 bases, with 13 bases remaining between them. CDR3 region: CASSVGPRTDGNTIYF. CDR3 DNA sequence: TGTGCCAGCAGCGTAGGCCCCCGGACAGATGGAAACACCATATATTTT.

The chain links TRBV19 to TRBJ2-1, with D possibly being TRBD2 (6 bases). Germline values: CDR1 LNHDA, CDR2 SQIVND (reference sequence). Trimming removed 7 bases at V and 7 bases at J, with 17 bases between. The CDR3 has 14 residues. The CDR3 DNA sequence: TGTGCCAGTAAAGACACTAGCAGAGGTAATGAGCAGTTCTTC. It codes for CASKDTSRGNEQFF.

The chain is built from TRBV7-8 and TRBJ2-5, with 7 positions matching TRBD1. The DNA end is a closer match to TRBJ2-7, so the J assignment may be wrong. The CDR3 covers 14 residues. Germline CDR1 reads SGHVS; CDR2 reads FQNEAQ. The chain's CDR3 is CASSGDGTVYEQYF. The CDR3, as DNA: TGTGCCAGCAGCGGGGATGGGACAGTCTACGAGCAGTACTTC.

The V and J genes are TRBV5-4 and TRBJ1-1, with 8 bases that match TRBD1. Germline loops: CDR1 SGHNT, CDR2 YYREEE (reference sequence). The CDR3 contains 14 residues. V shed 4 bases, J shed 5 bases, and the junction held 7 bases outside the gene matches. The CDR3 DNA follows: TGTGCCAGCAGCGTATCAGGGGGCCGGACTGAAGCTTTCTTT. Protein sequence: CASSVSGGRTEAFF.

The J gene is TRBJ2-7, the V gene TRBV5-1, with TRBD2 matching over 7 bases. The CDR3 covers 15 residues. V lost 3 bases, J lost 10 bases, and 16 bases stayed unmatched. The germline CDR1 and CDR2 sequences are SGHRS and YFSETQ. CDR3 nucleotide sequence: TGCGCCAGCAGCTCTGCGGGGGATCCCTCCCCTCCACAGTACTTC. It yields the protein CASSSAGDPSPPQYF.